This T cell receptor (beta chain) emerged from a study of CD8+CD57+ T cells in acquired aplastic anemia (dated by TCRdb to the late 2010s). For the study in its entirety: Extracted DNA from sorted CD4+ and CD8+ cells averaged approximately 3 ug, ranging from roughly 0.2 to 30 ug. Healthy donor samples averaged roughly 10 million reads for CD4+ and about 11 million for CD8+ cells. The investigation overall reported the following: Roughly 29 CD8+ CDR3 sequences were found to be shared between patients and controls, but these sequences appeared to be highly expressed in patients and within the immunodominant clones of the patients. Patients and healthy controls showed no significant difference in CD8+ Simpson's diversity (P=0.060).

Genomic DNA was used as template for profiling of TCR beta VDJ combinations and CDR3 sequences. An Illumina HiSeq 2000 was used for TCR repertoire sequencing. The paper's data handling went like this. Repertoires were assessed using TRBV/TRBJ rearrangement plots, CDR3 size and DJ length profiles, and Simpson's diversity index. The most abundant DNA sequence in the deep sequencing data was taken as the immunodominant clone. CDR3 amino acid sequences were checked for sharing between subjects and were compared against published repertoires and the VDJdb database. TCRdb trimmed the raw reads at Q25, called clones with MiXCR and kept productive beta chains. Rows are combined by CDR3 protein, so each entry shows the most common genes and DNA. TCRdb's processing, not the study's, gives the V and J calls here. The sample table lists over 100,000 distinct CDR3 sequences, around two fifths of them with a count of one. Jointly, the top ten make up roughly 8.4% of the sample.

On this clonotype: This clone's antigen is unknown. The sample holds no much larger clone one base away, and base qualities are not on file.

V has 5 bases trimmed and J has 1 base trimmed; junction bases matching no gene number 7. Spanning cysteine to phenylalanine, the CDR3 consists of 14 amino acids. The CDR3 DNA has 42 bases and is translated from base 1. CDR1 and CDR2, per the germline V gene (reference sequence), are DFQATT and SNEGSKA. In this study, sorted CD4+ and CD8+ T cells from the blood of healthy subjects and of severe aplastic anemia patients had their TCR repertoires deep-sequenced. Ficoll-Paque density gradient centrifugation was used to isolate peripheral blood mononuclear cells. CD4+ and CD8+ T cells were sorted by FACS or magnetic beads before DNA extraction.

Sequenced input: sorted CD4+, CD8+, or CD8+CD57+ T cells (not recorded which) from PBMCs. The chain employs TRBV20-1 and TRBJ1-1, with 7 junctional bases fitting TRBD1. The receptor's source is a human donor in good health, serving as a control. The DNA is TGCAGTGCTGTCACCGGGACAGCGAACACTGAAGCTTTCTTT. It codes for CSAVTGTANTEAFF.